What follows is one TCR beta chain and its context. Antigen specificity is unknown. Via MiXCR, TCRdb re-called the 5' RACE reads, giving one row per CDR3 protein. The table records hundreds of thousands of distinct CDR3 sequences, around a sixth of them present only once. This sample was taken from a study of identical twins. CDR3 length: 14 residues. V was clipped by 6 bases and J by 5 bases, with 16 bases between them. Study-wide results and caveats: Abundant beta clonotypes from cord blood bore fewer insertions; memory repertoires lacked this pattern.

This same sample was also part of a study on T cells expressing NK-cell markers.

The receptor was isolated from a woman aged 18-29 years in good health. The J gene is TRBJ1-2, the V gene TRBV12-3 or TRBV12-4; D call uncertain. Sequenced: PBMCs. CDR3 bases: TGTGCCAGCAGCTACGCCCGGGAAGGGTATGGCTACACCTTC. Its translation is CASSYAREGYGYTF.